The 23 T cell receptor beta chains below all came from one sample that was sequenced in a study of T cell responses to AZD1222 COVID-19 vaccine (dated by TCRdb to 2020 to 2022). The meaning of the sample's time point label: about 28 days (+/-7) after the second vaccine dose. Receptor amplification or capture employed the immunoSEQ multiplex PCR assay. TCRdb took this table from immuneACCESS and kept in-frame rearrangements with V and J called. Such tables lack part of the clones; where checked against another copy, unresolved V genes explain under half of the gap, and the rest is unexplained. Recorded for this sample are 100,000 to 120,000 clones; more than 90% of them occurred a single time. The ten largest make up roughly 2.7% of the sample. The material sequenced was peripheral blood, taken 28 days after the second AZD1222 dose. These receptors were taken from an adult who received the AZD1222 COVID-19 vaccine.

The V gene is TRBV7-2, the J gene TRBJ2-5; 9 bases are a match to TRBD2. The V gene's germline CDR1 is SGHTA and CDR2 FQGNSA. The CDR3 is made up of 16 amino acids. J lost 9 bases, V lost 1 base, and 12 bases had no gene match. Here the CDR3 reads CASSLEAGGNKRAQYF. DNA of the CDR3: TGTGCCAGCAGCTTAGAGGCGGGGGGGAACAAGAGAGCCCAGTACTTC. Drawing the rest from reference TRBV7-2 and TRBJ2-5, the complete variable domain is GAGVSQSPSNKVTEKGKDVELRCDPISGHTALYWYRQSLGQGLEFLIYFQGNSAPDKSGLPSDRFSAERTGGSVSTLTIQRTQQEDSAVYLCASSLEAGGNKRAQYFGPGTRLLVL.

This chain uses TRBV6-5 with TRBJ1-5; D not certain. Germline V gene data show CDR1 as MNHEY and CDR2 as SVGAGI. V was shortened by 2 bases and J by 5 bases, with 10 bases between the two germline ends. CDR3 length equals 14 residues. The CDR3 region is CASSYQRADQPQHF. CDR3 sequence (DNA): TGTGCCAGCAGTTACCAGAGGGCGGATCAGCCCCAGCATTTT.

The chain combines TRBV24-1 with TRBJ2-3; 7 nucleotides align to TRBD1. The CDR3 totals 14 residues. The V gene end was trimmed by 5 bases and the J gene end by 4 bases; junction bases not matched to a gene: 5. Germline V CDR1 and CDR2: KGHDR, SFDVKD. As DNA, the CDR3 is TGTGCCACCAGTGGGGGAACAGGGGCAGATACGCAGTATTTT. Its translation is CATSGGTGADTQYF.

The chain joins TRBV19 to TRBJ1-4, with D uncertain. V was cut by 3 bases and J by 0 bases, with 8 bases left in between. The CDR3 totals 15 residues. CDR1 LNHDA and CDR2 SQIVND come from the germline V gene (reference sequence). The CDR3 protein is CASSMADATNEKLFF. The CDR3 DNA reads TGTGCCAGTAGTATGGCGGATGCAACTAATGAAAAACTGTTTTTT. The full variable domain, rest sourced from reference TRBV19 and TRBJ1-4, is DGGITQSPKYLFRKEGQNVTLSCEQNLNHDAMYWYRQDPGQGLRLIYYSQIVNDFQKGDIAEGYSVSREKKESFPLTVTSAQKNPTAFYLCASSMADATNEKLFFGSGTQLSVL.

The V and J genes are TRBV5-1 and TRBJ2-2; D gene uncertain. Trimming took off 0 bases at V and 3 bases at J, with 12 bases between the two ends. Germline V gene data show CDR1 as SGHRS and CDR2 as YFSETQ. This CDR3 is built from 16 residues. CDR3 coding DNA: TGCGCCAGCAGCTTGGCCCCGGCAGGTGACACCGGGGAGCTGTTTTTT. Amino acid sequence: CASSLAPAGDTGELFF.

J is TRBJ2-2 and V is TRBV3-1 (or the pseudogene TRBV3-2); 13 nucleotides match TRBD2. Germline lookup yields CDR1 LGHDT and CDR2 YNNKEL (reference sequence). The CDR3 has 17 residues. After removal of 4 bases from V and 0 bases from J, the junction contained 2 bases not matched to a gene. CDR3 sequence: CASSLGLAGSNTGELFF. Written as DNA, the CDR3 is TGTGCCAGCAGCCTGGGACTAGCGGGGTCGAACACCGGGGAGCTGTTTTTT.

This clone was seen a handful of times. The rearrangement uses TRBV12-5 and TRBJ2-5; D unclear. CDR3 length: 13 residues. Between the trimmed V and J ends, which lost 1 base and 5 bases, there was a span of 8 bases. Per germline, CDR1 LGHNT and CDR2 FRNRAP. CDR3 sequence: CASGLGTAETQYF. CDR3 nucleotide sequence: TGTGCTAGTGGTTTGGGGACCGCGGAGACCCAGTACTTC.

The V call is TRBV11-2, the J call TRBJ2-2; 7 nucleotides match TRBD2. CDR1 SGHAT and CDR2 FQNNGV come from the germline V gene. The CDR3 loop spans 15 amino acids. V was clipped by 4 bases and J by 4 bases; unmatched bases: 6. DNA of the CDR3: TGTGCCAGCAGCTCGATACGCGGGGGCACCGGGGAGCTGTTTTTT. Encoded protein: CASSSIRGGTGELFF.

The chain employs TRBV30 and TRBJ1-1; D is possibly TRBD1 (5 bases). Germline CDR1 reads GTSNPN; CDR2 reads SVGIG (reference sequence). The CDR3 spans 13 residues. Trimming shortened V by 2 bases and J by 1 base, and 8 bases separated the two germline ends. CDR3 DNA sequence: TGTGCCTGGAGTACGGGACCGAACACTGAAGCTTTCTTT. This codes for CAWSTGPNTEAFF.

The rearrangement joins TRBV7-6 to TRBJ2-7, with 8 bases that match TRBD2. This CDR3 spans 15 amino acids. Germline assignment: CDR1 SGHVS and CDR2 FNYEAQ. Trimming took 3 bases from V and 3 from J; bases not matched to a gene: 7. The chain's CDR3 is CASSFGTAGGYEQYF. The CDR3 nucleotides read TGTGCCAGCAGCTTTGGGACGGCGGGAGGCTACGAGCAGTACTTC. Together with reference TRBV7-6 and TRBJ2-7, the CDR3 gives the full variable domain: GAGVSQSPRYKVTKRGQDVALRCDPISGHVSLYWYRQALGQGPEFLTYFNYEAQQDKSGLPNDRFSAERPEGSISTLTIQRTEQRDSAMYRCASSFGTAGGYEQYFGPGTRLTVT.

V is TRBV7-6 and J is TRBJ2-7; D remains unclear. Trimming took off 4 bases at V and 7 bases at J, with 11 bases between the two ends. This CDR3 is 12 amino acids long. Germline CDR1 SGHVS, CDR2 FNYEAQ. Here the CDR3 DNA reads TGTGCCAGCAGCTCCCGGGTGGGGGAGCAGTACTTC. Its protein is CASSSRVGEQYF.

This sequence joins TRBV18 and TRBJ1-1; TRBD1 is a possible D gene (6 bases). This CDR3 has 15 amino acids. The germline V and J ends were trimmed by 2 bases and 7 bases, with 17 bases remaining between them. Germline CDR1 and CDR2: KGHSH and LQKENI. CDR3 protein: CASSPSPGQTIEAFF. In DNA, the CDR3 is TGTGCCAGCTCACCAAGCCCAGGACAGACAATTGAAGCTTTCTTT.

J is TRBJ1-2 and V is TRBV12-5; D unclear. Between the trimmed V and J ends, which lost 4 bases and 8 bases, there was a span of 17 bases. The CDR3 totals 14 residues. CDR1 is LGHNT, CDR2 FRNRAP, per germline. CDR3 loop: CASGSQGAVRGYTF. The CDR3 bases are TGTGCTAGTGGTTCCCAAGGAGCGGTACGCGGCTACACCTTC.

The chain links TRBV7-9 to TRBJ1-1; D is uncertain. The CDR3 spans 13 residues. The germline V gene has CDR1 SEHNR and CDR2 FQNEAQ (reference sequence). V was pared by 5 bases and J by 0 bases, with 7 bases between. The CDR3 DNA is TGTGCCAGCAGCCCGCGACTGAACACTGAAGCTTTCTTT. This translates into CASSPRLNTEAFF.

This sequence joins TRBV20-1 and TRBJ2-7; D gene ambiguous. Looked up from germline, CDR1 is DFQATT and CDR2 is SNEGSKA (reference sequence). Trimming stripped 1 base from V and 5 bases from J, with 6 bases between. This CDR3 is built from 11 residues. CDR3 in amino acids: CSARAADEQYF. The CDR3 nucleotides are TGCAGTGCTAGAGCGGCGGACGAGCAGTACTTC.

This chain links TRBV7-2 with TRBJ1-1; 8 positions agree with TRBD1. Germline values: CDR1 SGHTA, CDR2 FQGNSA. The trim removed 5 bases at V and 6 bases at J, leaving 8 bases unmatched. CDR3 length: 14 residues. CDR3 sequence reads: CASSPQGAGPEAFF. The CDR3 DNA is TGTGCCAGCAGCCCTCAGGGGGCGGGTCCTGAAGCTTTCTTT.

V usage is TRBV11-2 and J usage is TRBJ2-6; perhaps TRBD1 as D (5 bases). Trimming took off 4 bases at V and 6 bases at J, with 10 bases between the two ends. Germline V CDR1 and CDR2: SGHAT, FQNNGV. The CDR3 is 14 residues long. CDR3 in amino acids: CASSSYRMANVLTF. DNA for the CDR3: TGTGCCAGCAGCTCTTACAGGATGGCCAACGTCCTGACTTTC.

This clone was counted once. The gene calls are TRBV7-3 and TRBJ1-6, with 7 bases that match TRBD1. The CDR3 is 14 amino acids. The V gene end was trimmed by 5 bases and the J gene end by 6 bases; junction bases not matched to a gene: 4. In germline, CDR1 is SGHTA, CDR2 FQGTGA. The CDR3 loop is CASSLGQSNSPLHF. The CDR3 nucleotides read TGTGCCAGCAGCCTGGGACAGAGTAATTCACCCCTCCACTTT.

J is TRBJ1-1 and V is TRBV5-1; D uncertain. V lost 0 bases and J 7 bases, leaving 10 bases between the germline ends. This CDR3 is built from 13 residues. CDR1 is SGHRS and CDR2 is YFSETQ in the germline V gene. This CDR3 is CASSLAEYSEAFF. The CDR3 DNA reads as TGCGCCAGCAGCTTGGCCGAATACAGTGAAGCTTTCTTT.

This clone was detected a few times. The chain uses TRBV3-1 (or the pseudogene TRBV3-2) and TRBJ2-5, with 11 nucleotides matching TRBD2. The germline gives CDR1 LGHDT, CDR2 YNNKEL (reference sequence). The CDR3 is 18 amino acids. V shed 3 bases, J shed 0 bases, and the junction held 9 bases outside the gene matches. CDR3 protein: CASSQRTLAGGYQETQYF. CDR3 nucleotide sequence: TGTGCCAGCAGCCAGCGTACTCTAGCGGGGGGCTACCAAGAGACCCAGTACTTC.

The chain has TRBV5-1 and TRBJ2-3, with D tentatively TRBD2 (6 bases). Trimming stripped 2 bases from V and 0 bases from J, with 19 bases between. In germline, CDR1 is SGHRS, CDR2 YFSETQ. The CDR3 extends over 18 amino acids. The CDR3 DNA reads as TGCGCCAGCAGCTTTTCTCGGGGGACCCCATTCAGCACAGATACGCAGTATTTT. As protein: CASSFSRGTPFSTDTQYF.

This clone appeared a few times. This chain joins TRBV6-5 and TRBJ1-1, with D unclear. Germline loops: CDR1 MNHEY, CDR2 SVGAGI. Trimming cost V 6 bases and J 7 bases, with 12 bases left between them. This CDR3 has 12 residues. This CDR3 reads CASSDLTGEAFF. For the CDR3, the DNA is TGTGCCAGCAGCGATTTGACGGGTGAAGCTTTCTTT.

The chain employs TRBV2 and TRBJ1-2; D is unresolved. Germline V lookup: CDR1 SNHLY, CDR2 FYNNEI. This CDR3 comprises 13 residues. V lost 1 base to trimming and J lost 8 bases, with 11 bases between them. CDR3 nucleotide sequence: TGTGCCAGCAGTGAAGGGACGAGTGGCGGCTACACCTTC. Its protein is CASSEGTSGGYTF. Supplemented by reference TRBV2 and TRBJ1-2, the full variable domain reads EPEVTQTPSHQVTQMGQEVILRCVPISNHLYFYWYRQILGQKVEFLVSFYNNEISEKSEIFDDQFSVERPDGSNFTLKIRSTKLEDSAMYFCASSEGTSGGYTFGSGTRLTVV.